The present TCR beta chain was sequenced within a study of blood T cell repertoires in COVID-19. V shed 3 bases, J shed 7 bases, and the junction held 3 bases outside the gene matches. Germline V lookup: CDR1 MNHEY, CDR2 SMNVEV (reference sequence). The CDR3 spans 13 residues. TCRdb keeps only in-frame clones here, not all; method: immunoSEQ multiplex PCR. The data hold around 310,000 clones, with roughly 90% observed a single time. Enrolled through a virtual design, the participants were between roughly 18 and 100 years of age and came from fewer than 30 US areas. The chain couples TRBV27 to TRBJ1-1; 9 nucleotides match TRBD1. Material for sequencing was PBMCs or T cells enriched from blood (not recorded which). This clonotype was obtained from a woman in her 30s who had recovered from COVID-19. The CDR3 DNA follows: TGTGCCAGCAGTTTGGACAGGGGACTTGAAGCTTTCTTT. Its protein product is CASSLDRGLEAFF.